This TCR beta chain was captured in a study of response to subunit inactivated influenza vaccine (dated by TCRdb to 2017 to 2018). Study-wide context: Deep quantitative profiling of the T cell receptor repertoire was used in the study to follow responses to a trivalent subunit inactivated influenza vaccine. Points the paper makes about the study in general: The authors suggested that each seasonal influenza vaccination may recruit only a limited number of new T cells.

The germline V gene provides CDR1 SGHTA and CDR2 FQGNSA. V lost 1 base and J lost 0 bases; the stretch between them is 7 bases long. The CDR3 starts with the cysteine, ends with the phenylalanine, and has 14 residues. The only DNA kept is the CDR3, 42 bases in frame from the first base. Library preparation used RT-PCR. The data were produced on an Illumina HiSeq 2500. The raw public data were reprocessed by TCRdb itself: fastp quality trimming at Q25, MiXCR clonotype calling, in-frame beta chains only. Identical CDR3 protein sequences are pooled into one entry, listed with their most common genes and DNA. This sample holds 560,000 or so distinct CDR3 sequences; less than 8% were observed only once. The ten largest account for approximately 12% of the sample. This clonotype was detected a few times. Its antigen remains undetermined. No clone much larger than this one lies a single base away; base qualities are absent.

The chain uses TRBV7-2 and TRBJ2-7, with no D gene named confidently. The source of this sequence is a man between 45 and 75 years old who received an inactivated influenza vaccine. Donor details come from another sample of the same person, matched by shared clones. The sequenced sample was PBMCs from blood, obtained less than 30 months after vaccination. In nucleotide form, the sequence is TGTGCCAGCAGCTTAGATTGGAGCTCCTACGAGCAGTACTTC. It is translated as CASSLDWSSYEQYF. With the rest looked up from the reference TRBV7-2 and TRBJ2-7 genes rather than sequenced, the full variable domain is GAGVSQSPSNKVTEKGKDVELRCDPISGHTALYWYRQSLGQGLEFLIYFQGNSAPDKSGLPSDRFSAERTGGSVSTLTIQRTQQEDSAVYLCASSLDWSSYEQYFGPGTRLTVT.